Listed below are T cell receptor beta chains from one sample, sequenced in a study of regulatory T cells in long-lasting Graves disease. MiXCR was run by TCRdb on the multiplex PCR reads, yielding one entry per CDR3 protein. The profile shows 400,000 to 450,000 distinct CDR3 sequences, more than 12% of them singletons. This same sample was also taken into another study, of T cells in Graves' hyperthyroidism and ophthalmopathy.

The sample was peripheral blood mononuclear cells (PBMCs), taken at new diagnosis, from a patient treated with antithyroid drugs. Receptor source: a woman aged 30 to 39 with Graves disease. The CDR3 runs from the conserved cysteine through the conserved F or W. The D gene is left open where the match is weak. Clone size is not always given. Where it is, it says once, few, many or a class for expanded clones.

abundance,d_gene,j_gene,v_gene,CDR3aa,CDR3nt
many,NA,TRBJ1-5,TRBV20-1,CSAAGRYSNQPQHF,TGCAGTGCTGCGGGACGGTATAGCAATCAGCCCCAGCATTTT
NA,NA,TRBJ1-1,TRBV10-1,CASSFTGNQAFF,TGCGCCAGCAGCTTCACAGGGAATCAAGCTTTCTTT
NA,TRBD1,TRBJ1-5,TRBV4-1,CASSQEPGGSNQPQHF,TGCGCCAGCAGCCAAGAGCCAGGGGGCTCCAATCAGCCCCAGCATTTT
many,TRBD1,TRBJ1-1,TRBV20-1,CSARVQPQGDTEAFF,TGCAGTGCTAGAGTTCAACCCCAGGGGGACACTGAAGCTTTCTTT
many,NA,TRBJ2-1,TRBV20-1,CSARVAYNEQFF,TGCAGTGCTAGAGTTGCCTACAATGAGCAGTTCTTC
NA,NA,TRBJ2-7,TRBV5-6,CASSERTASYEQYF,TGTGCCAGCAGCGAAAGGACTGCCTCCTACGAGCAGTACTTC
NA,NA,TRBJ2-7,TRBV28,CASSIRRAGYEQYF,TGTGCCAGCAGTATCCGGAGGGCAGGGTACGAGCAGTACTTC
NA,TRBD2,TRBJ2-3,TRBV18,CASSRASERDRTDTQYF,TGTGCCAGCTCACGCGCCTCCGAGCGGGATCGCACAGATACGCAGTATTTT
many,NA,TRBJ1-1,TRBV9,CASSVGGYMNTEAFF,TGTGCCAGCAGCGTTGGTGGCTACATGAACACTGAAGCTTTCTTT
many,NA,TRBJ2-3,TRBV3-1,CASSQAGTTDTQYF,TGTGCCAGCAGCCAAGCGGGAACCACAGATACGCAGTATTTT
few,NA,TRBJ1-1,TRBV15,CATSRFNTPNTEAFF,TGTGCCACCAGCAGATTTAACACCCCGAACACTGAAGCTTTCTTT
few,NA,TRBJ1-2,TRBV24-1,CATSDPRAGDGYTF,TGTGCCACCAGTGATCCTAGAGCGGGGGATGGCTACACCTTC
NA,TRBD2,TRBJ2-7,TRBV2,CASSSTSGNSYEQYF,TGTGCCAGCAGTTCGACTAGCGGGAACTCCTACGAGCAGTACTTC
few,TRBD1,TRBJ1-1,TRBV9,CASSVGTGGEAFF,TGTGCCAGCAGCGTCGGGACAGGGGGCGAAGCTTTCTTT
once,TRBD2,TRBJ2-7,TRBV28,CASSSLAGLSYEQYF,TGTGCCAGCAGTAGCCTAGCGGGACTATCCTACGAGCAGTACTTC
many,NA,TRBJ2-3,TRBV11-2,CAIPQGDTQYF,TGTGCCATACCTCAGGGAGATACGCAGTATTTT
few,TRBD2,TRBJ2-1,TRBV5-4,CASSLVVAPASGNLNEQFF,TGTGCCAGCAGCTTGGTGGTGGCACCGGCTAGCGGGAATCTGAATGAGCAGTTCTTC
many,TRBD2,TRBJ2-1,TRBV28,CASSWPGLGSSDEQFF,TGTGCCAGCAGTTGGCCGGGACTAGGTAGCAGCGATGAGCAGTTCTTC
few,NA,TRBJ2-5,TRBV3-1,CASSQPPPGETQYF,TGTGCCAGCAGCCAACCCCCGCCGGGAGAGACCCAGTACTTC
few,NA,TRBJ1-4,TRBV7-2,CASSLEGGFNEKLFF,TGTGCCAGCAGCTTAGAAGGAGGGTTTAATGAAAAACTGTTTTTT
many,NA,TRBJ2-3,TRBV30,CAWSTRQVADTDTQYF,TGTGCCTGGAGTACCCGACAGGTAGCGGACACAGATACGCAGTATTTT
few,TRBD1,TRBJ1-5,TRBV6-1,CASTQGVYNQPQHF,TGTGCCAGCACTCAGGGGGTTTACAATCAGCCCCAGCATTTT
many,NA,TRBJ1-2,TRBV28,CASSGVTTTNYGYTF,TGTGCCAGCAGTGGGGTGACGACTACCAACTATGGCTACACCTTC
NA,TRBD2,TRBJ2-6,TRBV30,CAWSAGGSGANVLTF,TGTGCCTGGAGTGCGGGAGGGTCCGGGGCCAACGTCCTGACTTTC
NA,NA,TRBJ2-3,TRBV5-4,CASFRGGIGTDTQYF,TGTGCCAGCTTCAGAGGCGGGATAGGGACAGATACGCAGTATTTT
few,NA,TRBJ1-1,TRBV29-1,CSVPSGQVNTEAFF,TGCAGCGTCCCCTCGGGGCAGGTGAACACTGAAGCTTTCTTT
many,NA,TRBJ2-7,TRBV5-1,CASSLMAGDEQYF,TGCGCCAGCAGCTTGATGGCAGGCGACGAGCAGTACTTC
few,NA,TRBJ2-7,TRBV9,CASSQGYGYEQYF,TGTGCCAGCTCCCAAGGGTATGGCTACGAGCAGTACTTC
few,NA,TRBJ2-1,TRBV25-1,CASSWTSPYNEQFF,TGTGCCAGCAGTTGGACTTCACCCTACAATGAGCAGTTCTTC
many,NA,TRBJ1-1,TRBV6-2/TRBV6-3,CASSYWDTGEAFF,TGTGCCAGCAGTTACTGGGACACAGGTGAAGCTTTCTTT
many,TRBD2,TRBJ2-3,TRBV4-1,CASSQVSGTSGMLAQYF,TGCGCCAGCAGCCAAGTCTCCGGGACTAGCGGGATGCTGGCGCAGTATTTT
few,NA,TRBJ2-5,TRBV11-1,CASSLVATGIETQYF,TGTGCCAGCAGCTTAGTAGCCACAGGGATAGAGACCCAGTACTTC
many,NA,TRBJ2-1,TRBV3-1,CASSQGIYEQFF,TGTGCCAGCAGCCAAGGTATCTATGAGCAGTTCTTC
NA,NA,TRBJ2-2,TRBV12-3/TRBV12-4,CASSLGTRLAALNTGELFF,TGTGCCAGCAGTTTAGGCACCCGGTTAGCGGCACTGAACACCGGGGAGCTGTTTTTT
many,NA,TRBJ2-7,TRBV2,CASSERGAYEQYF,TGTGCCAGCAGTGAAAGAGGGGCCTACGAGCAGTACTTC
NA,NA,TRBJ2-5,TRBV11-2,CASSLTGWREETQYF,TGTGCCAGCAGCCTGACAGGTTGGAGGGAGGAGACCCAGTACTTC
many,TRBD2,TRBJ2-7,TRBV27,CASRMAGLAYEQYF,TGTGCCAGCAGGATGGCGGGACTAGCCTACGAGCAGTACTTC
NA,NA,TRBJ2-3,TRBV29-1,CSVPRWGEDTQYF,TGCAGCGTCCCCCGGTGGGGGGAAGATACGCAGTATTTT
NA,NA,TRBJ2-2,TRBV3-1,CACRRNTGELFF,TGTGCCTGCCGGCGGAACACCGGGGAGCTGTTTTTT
many,NA,TRBJ2-3,TRBV20-1,CSAEWKGTDTQYF,TGCAGTGCTGAATGGAAGGGCACAGATACGCAGTATTTT
many,NA,TRBJ2-1,TRBV3-1,CASSRSGGSYNEQFF,TGTGCCAGCAGCCGTAGCGGAGGCTCCTACAATGAGCAGTTCTTC
many,NA,TRBJ2-5,TRBV28,CASIPALEGRETQYF,TGTGCCAGCATCCCAGCACTGGAGGGCCGGGAGACCCAGTACTTC
many,TRBD2,TRBJ2-7,TRBV12-3/TRBV12-4,CASSLGLGALSEQYF,TGTGCCAGCAGTTTGGGACTAGGCGCCCTTAGCGAGCAGTACTTC
NA,NA,TRBJ2-1,TRBV7-8,CASSVHRDPRPRSYNEQFF,TGTGCCAGCAGCGTACACCGGGACCCGAGACCGAGATCCTACAATGAGCAGTTCTTC
few,NA,TRBJ2-2,TRBV20-1,CSATRRVGGELFF,TGCAGTGCCACTCGGAGAGTCGGCGGGGAGCTGTTTTTT
many,TRBD1,TRBJ2-5,TRBV20-1,CSAQQGARSETQYF,TGCAGTGCTCAACAGGGGGCGCGATCGGAGACCCAGTACTTC
NA,NA,TRBJ2-6,TRBV29-1,CSVAGANVLTF,TGCAGCGTTGCTGGGGCCAACGTCCTGACTTTC
many,NA,TRBJ2-1,TRBV27,CASSLWSPRNEQFF,TGTGCCAGCAGTTTATGGTCCCCGAGGAATGAGCAGTTCTTC
few,NA,TRBJ1-6,TRBV20-1,CSARDRTGAGSPLHF,TGCAGTGCTAGAGATAGGACCGGGGCGGGTTCACCCCTCCACTTT
many,NA,TRBJ2-7,TRBV29-1,CSAGGTYEQYF,TGCAGCGCAGGGGGGACCTACGAGCAGTACTTC
many,TRBD2,TRBJ2-2,TRBV28,CASSPPGLAGIHNTGELFF,TGTGCCAGCAGTCCTCCGGGACTAGCGGGAATACATAACACCGGGGAGCTGTTTTTT
many,NA,TRBJ1-2,TRBV6-5,CASSYSGSNYGYTF,TGTGCCAGCAGTTACAGCGGGTCTAACTATGGCTACACCTTC
NA,TRBD1,TRBJ2-1,TRBV7-8,CASSLRRTGETNEQFF,TGTGCCAGCAGCTTGAGAAGGACAGGGGAAACGAATGAGCAGTTCTTC